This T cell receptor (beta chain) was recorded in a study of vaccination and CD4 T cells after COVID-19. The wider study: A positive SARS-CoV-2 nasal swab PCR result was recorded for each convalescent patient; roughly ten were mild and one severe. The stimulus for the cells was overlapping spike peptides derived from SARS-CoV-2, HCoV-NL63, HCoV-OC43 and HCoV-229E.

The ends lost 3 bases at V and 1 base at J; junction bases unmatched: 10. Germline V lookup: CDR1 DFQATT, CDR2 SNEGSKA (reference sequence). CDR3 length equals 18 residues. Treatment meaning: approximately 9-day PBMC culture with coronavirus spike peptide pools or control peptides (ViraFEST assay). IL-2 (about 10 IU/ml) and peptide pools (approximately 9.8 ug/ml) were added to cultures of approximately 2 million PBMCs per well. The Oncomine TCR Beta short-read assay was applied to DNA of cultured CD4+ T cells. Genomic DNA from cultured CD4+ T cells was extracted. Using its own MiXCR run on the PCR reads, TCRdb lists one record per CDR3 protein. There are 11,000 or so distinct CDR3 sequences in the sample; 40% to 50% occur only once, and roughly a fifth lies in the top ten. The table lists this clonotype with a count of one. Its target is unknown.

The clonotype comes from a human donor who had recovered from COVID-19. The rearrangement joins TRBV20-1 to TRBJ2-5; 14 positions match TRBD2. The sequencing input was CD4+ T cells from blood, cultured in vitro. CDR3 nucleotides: TGCAGTGCTAGGGGGCAGGGACTAGCGGGAGTGTCCCAAGAGACCCAGTACTTC. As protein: CSARGQGLAGVSQETQYF.